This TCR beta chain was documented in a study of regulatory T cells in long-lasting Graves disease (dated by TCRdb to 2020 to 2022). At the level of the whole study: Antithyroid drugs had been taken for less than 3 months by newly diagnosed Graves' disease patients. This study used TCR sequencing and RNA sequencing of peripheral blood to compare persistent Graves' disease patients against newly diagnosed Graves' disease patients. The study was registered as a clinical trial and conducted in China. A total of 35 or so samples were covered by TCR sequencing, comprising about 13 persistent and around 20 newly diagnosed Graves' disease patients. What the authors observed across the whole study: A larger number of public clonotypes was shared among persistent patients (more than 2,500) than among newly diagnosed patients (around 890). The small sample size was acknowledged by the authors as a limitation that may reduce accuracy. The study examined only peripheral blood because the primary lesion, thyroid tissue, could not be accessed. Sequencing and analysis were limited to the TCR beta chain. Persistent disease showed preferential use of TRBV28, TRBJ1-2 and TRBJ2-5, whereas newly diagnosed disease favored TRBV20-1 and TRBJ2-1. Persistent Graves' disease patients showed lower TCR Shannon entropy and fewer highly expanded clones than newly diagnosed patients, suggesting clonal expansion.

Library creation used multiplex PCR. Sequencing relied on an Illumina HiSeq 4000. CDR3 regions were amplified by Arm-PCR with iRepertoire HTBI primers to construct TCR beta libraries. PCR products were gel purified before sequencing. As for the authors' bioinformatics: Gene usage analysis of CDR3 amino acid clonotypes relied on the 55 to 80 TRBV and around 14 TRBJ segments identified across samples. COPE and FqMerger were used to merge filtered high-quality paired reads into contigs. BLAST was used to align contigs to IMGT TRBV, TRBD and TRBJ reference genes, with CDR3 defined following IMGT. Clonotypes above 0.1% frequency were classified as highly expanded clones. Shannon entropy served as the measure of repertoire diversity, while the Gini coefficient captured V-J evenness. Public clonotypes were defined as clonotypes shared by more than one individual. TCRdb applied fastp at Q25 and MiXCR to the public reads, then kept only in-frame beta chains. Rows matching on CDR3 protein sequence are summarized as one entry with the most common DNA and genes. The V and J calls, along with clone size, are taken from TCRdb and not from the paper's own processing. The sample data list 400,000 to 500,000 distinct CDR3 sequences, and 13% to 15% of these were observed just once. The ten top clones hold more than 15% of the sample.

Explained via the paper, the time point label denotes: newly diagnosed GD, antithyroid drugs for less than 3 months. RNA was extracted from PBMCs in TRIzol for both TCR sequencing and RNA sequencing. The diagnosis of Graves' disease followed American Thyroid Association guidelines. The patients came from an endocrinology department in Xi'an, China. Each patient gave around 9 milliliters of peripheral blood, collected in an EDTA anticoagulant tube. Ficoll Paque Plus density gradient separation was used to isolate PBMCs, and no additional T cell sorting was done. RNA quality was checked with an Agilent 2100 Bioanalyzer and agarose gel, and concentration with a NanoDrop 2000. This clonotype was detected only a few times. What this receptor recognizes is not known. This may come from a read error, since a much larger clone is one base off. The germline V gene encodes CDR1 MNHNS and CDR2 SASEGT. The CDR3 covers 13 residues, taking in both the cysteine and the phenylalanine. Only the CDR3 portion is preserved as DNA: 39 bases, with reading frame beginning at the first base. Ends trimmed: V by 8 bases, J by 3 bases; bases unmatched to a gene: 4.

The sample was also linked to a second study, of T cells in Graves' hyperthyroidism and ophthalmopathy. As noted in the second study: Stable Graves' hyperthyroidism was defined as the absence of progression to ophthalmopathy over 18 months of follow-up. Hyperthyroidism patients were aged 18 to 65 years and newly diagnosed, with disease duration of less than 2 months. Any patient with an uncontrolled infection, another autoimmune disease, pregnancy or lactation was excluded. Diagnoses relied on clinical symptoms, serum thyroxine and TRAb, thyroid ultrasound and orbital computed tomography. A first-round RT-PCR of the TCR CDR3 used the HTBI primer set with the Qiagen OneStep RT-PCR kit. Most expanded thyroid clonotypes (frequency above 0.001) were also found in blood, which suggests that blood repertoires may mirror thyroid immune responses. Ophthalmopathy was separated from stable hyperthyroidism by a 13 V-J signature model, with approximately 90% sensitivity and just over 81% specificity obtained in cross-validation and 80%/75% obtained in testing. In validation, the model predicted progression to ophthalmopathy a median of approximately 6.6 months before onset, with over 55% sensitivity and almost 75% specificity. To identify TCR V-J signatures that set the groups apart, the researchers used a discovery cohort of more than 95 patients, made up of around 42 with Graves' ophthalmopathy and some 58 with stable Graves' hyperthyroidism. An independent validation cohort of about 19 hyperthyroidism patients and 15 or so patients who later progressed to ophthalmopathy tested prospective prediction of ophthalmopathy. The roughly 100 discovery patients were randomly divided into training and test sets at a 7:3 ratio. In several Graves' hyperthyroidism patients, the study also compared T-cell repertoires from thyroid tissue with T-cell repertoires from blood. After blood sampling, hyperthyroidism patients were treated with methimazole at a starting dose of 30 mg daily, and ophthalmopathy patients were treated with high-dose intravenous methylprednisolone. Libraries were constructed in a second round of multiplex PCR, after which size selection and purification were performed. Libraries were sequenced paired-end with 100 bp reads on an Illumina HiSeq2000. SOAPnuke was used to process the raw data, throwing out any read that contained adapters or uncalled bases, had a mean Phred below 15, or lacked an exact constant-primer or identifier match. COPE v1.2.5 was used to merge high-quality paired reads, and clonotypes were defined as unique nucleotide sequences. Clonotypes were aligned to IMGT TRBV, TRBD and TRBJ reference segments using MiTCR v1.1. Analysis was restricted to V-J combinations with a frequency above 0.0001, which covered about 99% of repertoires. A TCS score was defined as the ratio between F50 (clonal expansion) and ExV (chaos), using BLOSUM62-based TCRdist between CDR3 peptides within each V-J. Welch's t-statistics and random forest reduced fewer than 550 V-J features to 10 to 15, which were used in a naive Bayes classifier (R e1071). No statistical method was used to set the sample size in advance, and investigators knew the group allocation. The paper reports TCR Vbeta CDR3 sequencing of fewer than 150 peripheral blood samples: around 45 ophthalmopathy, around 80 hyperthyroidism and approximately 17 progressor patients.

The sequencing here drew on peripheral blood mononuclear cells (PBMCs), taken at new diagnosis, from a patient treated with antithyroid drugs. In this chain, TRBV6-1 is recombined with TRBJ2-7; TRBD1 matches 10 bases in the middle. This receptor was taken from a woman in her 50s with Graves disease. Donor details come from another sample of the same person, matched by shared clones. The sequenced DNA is TGTGCCAGCTGGGACAGGGGTCGCTACGAGCAGTACTTC. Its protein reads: CASWDRGRYEQYF.